This section outlines one T cell receptor beta chain sequence together with its context. This entry belongs to a study of blood T cell repertoires in COVID-19. Study background: T cells, B-cell-depleted T cells, or PBMCs provided the cDNA or gDNA that served as material.

Under the authors' procedure: Amplification of reference gene primers provided the estimated nucleated cell counts. Data came from immunoSEQ multiplex PCR; TCRdb stores just in-frame clones and leaves some out. V and J calls and clone size follow that table, whereas D and trimming were derived from the DNA. This table holds 250,000 to 300,000 clones, 85% to 90% found once. Sequenced: peripheral blood. The source of this sequence is a woman aged 60-70 years with COVID-19, enrolled during active disease.

The CDR3 loop reads CASSKPGQGGPDTQYF. DNA of the CDR3: TGTGCCAGCAGTAAACCGGGACAGGGGGGTCCAGATACGCAGTATTTT. The chain combines TRBV27 with TRBJ2-3; 11 bases match TRBD1. Germline V CDR1 and CDR2: MNHEY, SMNVEV (reference sequence). The length of the CDR3 is 16 residues. Trimming removed 5 bases from V and 4 bases from J; junction bases left unmatched: 8.